This T cell receptor (beta chain) emerged from a study of blood T cell repertoires in COVID-19. For the study at large: The study drew acute and convalescent COVID-19 samples from the United States, Italy and Spain. Sources were T cells, B-cell-depleted T cells, or PBMCs; the material itself was cDNA or gDNA.

The V segment lost 7 bases and the J segment 0 bases; nucleotides outside the gene matches: 9. This CDR3 contains 15 residues. Germline CDR1 reads GTSNPN; CDR2 reads SVGIG (reference sequence). Original data processing: The assay estimated nucleated cells by amplifying reference gene primers. Sequencing used immunoSEQ multiplex PCR; TCRdb keeps in-frame clones, though not all of them. The DNA was the basis for D and trimming; V, J and clone size are from that table. This sample carries 250,000 to 350,000 clones, about nine tenths of them seen once, and the ten largest clones take approximately 12%. This sequence joins TRBV30 and TRBJ1-3, with 7 bases identical to TRBD1. The sample consisted of peripheral blood. The receptor's source is a woman aged 55-75 years with acute or convalescent COVID-19. CDR3 sequence (DNA): TGTGCCTCTCAGGGGGGACATATCTCTGGAAACACCATATATTTT. This sequence encodes CASQGGHISGNTIYF.